This paragraph reports one TCR beta chain. This clonotype showed up just once. Its specific antigen is unknown. No qualities accompany the bases; no much larger clone lies one base away. A lone read is weak support. Ficoll-Paque density gradient centrifugation was the method used to isolate PBMCs. The data belong to a study of T-cell memory formation after mild COVID-19 (dated by TCRdb to the early 2020s). In terms of the full investigation: TCR sequence clusters from the two donors were found to be largely donor specific. In a couple of donors, T-cell clones that expanded and contracted after mild COVID-19 were tracked by sequencing TCRalpha and TCRbeta repertoires over time. The cohort comprised two young, previously healthy adult volunteers, one female and one male. Overall study outcomes, separate from this receptor: Some responding clones were found in pre-infection memory, which suggests that pre-existing cross-reactive memory T cells took part in the SARS-CoV-2 response. The study included only a couple of mild cases, and larger cohorts that include severe cases with pre-infection samples were judged to be necessary. From day 15 to 85, contracting clones showed balanced CD4/CD8 phenotypes, whereas a second wave of clones that expanded from day 15 to 37 leaned towards CD4+. Contracting CD4+ clones were located mainly in the CM and EM memory subsets, whereas CD8+ clones were found to be enriched in EMRA. The second-wave clones that peaked on day 37 were not confirmed to be SARS-CoV-2 specific.

Sequencing instrument: Illumina NovaSeq 6000. TCRalpha and TCRbeta cDNA libraries were constructed by 5'RACE with constant-segment primers, with sample barcodes and unique molecular identifiers being introduced. RNA was extracted from every sample with Trizol reagent. Library amplification was performed in two PCR steps, and a second sample barcode and Illumina TruSeq adapters were introduced in the second step. The libraries were sequenced on an Illumina NovaSeq using 2 x 150 bp paired-end reads. As for how the authors treated the data: The reads were demultiplexed and collapsed into UMI-guided consensus sequences using migec v1.2.7. Using mixcr v2.1.11, UMI consensuses were aligned to TRA and TRB V and J templates and then assembled into clonotypes. A clonotype was counted as expanded or contracted only when both edgeR and NoisET called the clonotype significant, with the noise models trained on biological replicates. For edgeR calls, the thresholds were a false discovery rate-adjusted p below 0.01 and a log2 fold-change of 1. PCA with hierarchical clustering of max-normalized trajectories of the 1000 most abundant clonotypes was used as exploratory dynamics analysis. Separately sequenced CD4+ and CD8+ repertoires were used to assign the CD4 or CD8 phenotype of responding clones. TCRdb itself trimmed the public reads at Q25 with fastp, ran MiXCR and retained productive beta chains. CDR3 protein sequences are deduplicated, and each keeps its most common genes and DNA. What appears here as the V and J calls and clone size reflects TCRdb's work, not the paper's. The sample includes 260,000 or so distinct CDR3 sequences, with over 15% observed a single time. The leading ten clones occupy more than 20% of the sample.

The receptor was derived from a man younger than 30 who had mild COVID-19 (a few samples of this study predate the infection). The sample titles of this study are shuffled in the database, so cell type and time point are left out; the donor was told from shared clones. The sequenced material came from PBMCs or a T cell subset sorted from them (not recorded which).

The DNA sequence reads TGTGCCAGCAGCTTTCTCTCCCGGCCTGACCAAGAGACCCAGTACTTC. It encodes CASSFLSRPDQETQYF. The chain is made from TRBV7-6 and TRBJ2-5; the D gene is unclear. The junction shows trimming of 3 bases on V and 0 bases on J, plus 14 bases between the germline ends. CDR1 is given as SGHVS and CDR2 as FNYEAQ, both from the germline V gene. The CDR3 goes from the cysteine to the phenylalanine over 16 residues. Solely the CDR3 DNA is kept, with 48 bases framed from the first base.